This record looks at one T cell receptor (beta chain) sequence and its context. Profiling relied on immunoSEQ multiplex PCR, and the TCRdb table lists in-frame clones only, not all of them. The sample records about 150,000 clones, about 85% being singletons. This sample was taken from a study of blood T cell repertoires in COVID-19. As for the study in general: The analysed material was cDNA or gDNA that came from T cells, B-cell-depleted T cells, or PBMCs.

V was pared by 0 bases and J by 7 bases, with 2 bases of the junction left unmatched. The CDR3 is made up of 15 amino acids. The germline V gene has CDR1 SEHNR and CDR2 FQNEAQ (reference sequence). The sequenced sample was peripheral blood. The chain is built from TRBV7-9 and TRBJ1-4; 10 nucleotides align to TRBD1. The clonotype comes from a woman aged 55-69 years with active or convalescent COVID-19. The chain's CDR3 is CASSLAGTGVEKLFF. The DNA of the CDR3 is TGTGCCAGCAGCTTAGCCGGGACAGGGGTTGAAAAACTGTTTTTT.